One and the same sample provided the 2 T cell receptor beta chains below, sequenced in a study of blood T cell repertoires in COVID-19. This table comes from immunoSEQ multiplex PCR, and its TCRdb copy is limited to in-frame clones, with some not included. Among about 240,000 clones listed, 80% to 90% were seen once. Sequenced sample: PBMCs or T cells enriched from blood (not recorded which). These TCRs come from a woman in her 30s with acute COVID-19.

V and J are TRBV5-4 and TRBJ2-1, with D unclear. CDR3 size: 17 residues. Between the trimmed V and J ends, which lost 6 bases and 0 bases, there was a span of 19 bases. Germline-derived CDR1 and CDR2 are SGHNT and YYREEE (reference sequence). The CDR3 sequence is CASTVTRFSTSYNEQFF. The CDR3 region has the DNA TGTGCCAGCACCGTAACTCGGTTCTCAACCTCCTACAATGAGCAGTTCTTC. Full variable domain (outside the CDR3, taken from reference TRBV5-4 and TRBJ2-1): ETGVTQSPTHLIKTRGQQVTLRCSSQSGHNTVSWYQQALGQGPQFIFQYYREEENGRGNFPPRFSGLQFPNYSSELNVNALELDDSALYLCASTVTRFSTSYNEQFFGPGTRLTVL.

The chain has TRBV7-9 and TRBJ2-7; 9 bases map to TRBD1. The CDR3 contains 14 residues. The V gene's germline CDR1 is SEHNR and CDR2 FQNEAQ (reference sequence). Trimming at V came to 5 bases and at J to 2 bases, leaving 4 bases not matched to a gene. The DNA of the CDR3 is TGTGCCAGCAGCAACCGGGACAGGGCCTACGAGCAGTACTTC. It encodes CASSNRDRAYEQYF.